This T cell receptor (beta chain) was profiled in a study of T cells after yellow fever vaccination. Study-level findings and limits: Almost all vaccine-responding clonotypes went undetected in sorted memory subsets on day 0.

This clonotype was observed many times. The V and J ends lost 2 bases and 1 base respectively, with 13 bases between them. Germline V gene data show CDR1 as SGDLS and CDR2 as YYNGEE. The CDR3 loop spans 15 amino acids. The TCR cDNA carried a universal primer site and UMIs from 5'RACE template switching. TCRdb re-called the 5' RACE reads through MiXCR, storing one row per CDR3 protein. This table holds 30,000 or so distinct CDR3 sequences, approximately 7% found once. The sequencing here drew on PBMCs, either bulk or a sorted T-cell subset (CD4+, CD8+, memory, or dextramer-sorted; not recorded which), taken on the day of the first yellow fever vaccination. This chain joins TRBV9 and TRBJ2-7; D gene unclear. This sequence was found in a man between 18 and 29 years old who received the YFV17D yellow fever vaccine. CDR3 residues: CASSVYSSQSYEQYF. The CDR3 coding sequence is TGTGCCAGCAGCGTTTACAGCTCCCAATCCTACGAGCAGTACTTC.